This T cell receptor (beta chain) was documented in a study of T cell responses to AZD1222 COVID-19 vaccine. Whole-study findings and limits: Spike regions recognized by vaccine-associated CD4 TCRs spanned the protein, led by 160-218 and 743-854. After two AZD1222 doses, spike-specific TCR breadth and depth rose versus day 0. All repertoire sampling was performed exclusively after the peak T cell response. It should be noted that donors were predominantly white British and more often female, and clonal diversity was possibly underestimated.

Clones were read by immunoSEQ multiplex PCR, and TCRdb kept only the in-frame ones, dropping some. The sample yields some 120,000 clones, roughly four fifths seen once. Regarding this clone: Its antigen is still unknown.

The receptor was isolated from an adult in good health. The sample consisted of peripheral blood, taken on day 0 of AZD1222 vaccination.

CDR3 in amino acids: CASRHRDRGEKLFF. In DNA form, the CDR3 reads TGTGCCAGCAGGCACCGGGACAGGGGTGAAAAACTGTTTTTT. J is TRBJ1-4 and V is TRBV28; TRBD1 agrees at 10 bases. Germline values: CDR1 MDHEN, CDR2 SYDVKM. The V segment lost 6 bases and the J segment 7 bases; nucleotides outside the gene matches: 5. The CDR3 spans 14 residues.